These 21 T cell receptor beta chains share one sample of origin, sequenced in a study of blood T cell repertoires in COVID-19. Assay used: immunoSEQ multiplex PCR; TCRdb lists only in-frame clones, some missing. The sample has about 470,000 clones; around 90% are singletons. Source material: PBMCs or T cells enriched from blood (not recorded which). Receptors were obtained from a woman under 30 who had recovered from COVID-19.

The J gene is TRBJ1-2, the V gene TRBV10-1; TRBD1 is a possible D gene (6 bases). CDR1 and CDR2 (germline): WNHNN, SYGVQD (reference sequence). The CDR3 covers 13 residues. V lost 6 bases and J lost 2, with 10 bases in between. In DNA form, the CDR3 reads TGCGCCAGCAGCCTGGACAGCAACTATGGCTACACCTTC. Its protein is CASSLDSNYGYTF.

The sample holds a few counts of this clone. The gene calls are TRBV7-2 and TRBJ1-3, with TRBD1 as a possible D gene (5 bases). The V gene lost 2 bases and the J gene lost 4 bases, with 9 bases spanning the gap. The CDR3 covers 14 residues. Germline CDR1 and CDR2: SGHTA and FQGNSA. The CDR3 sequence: CASSLQGIGNTIYF. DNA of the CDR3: TGTGCCAGCAGCTTACAGGGAATCGGAAACACCATATATTTT.

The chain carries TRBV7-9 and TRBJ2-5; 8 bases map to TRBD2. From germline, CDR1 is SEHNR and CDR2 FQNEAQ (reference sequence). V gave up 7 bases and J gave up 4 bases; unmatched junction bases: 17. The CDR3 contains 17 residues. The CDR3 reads CASTFGWAGGLIETQYF. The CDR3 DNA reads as TGTGCCAGCACGTTCGGGTGGGCGGGGGGCCTGATAGAGACCCAGTACTTC.

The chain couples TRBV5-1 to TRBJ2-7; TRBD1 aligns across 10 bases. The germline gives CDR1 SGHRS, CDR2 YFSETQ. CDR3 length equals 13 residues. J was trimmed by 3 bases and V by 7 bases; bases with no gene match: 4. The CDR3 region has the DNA TGCGCCAGCGTCCGGGACAGGGGCTACGAGCAGTACTTC. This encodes CASVRDRGYEQYF.

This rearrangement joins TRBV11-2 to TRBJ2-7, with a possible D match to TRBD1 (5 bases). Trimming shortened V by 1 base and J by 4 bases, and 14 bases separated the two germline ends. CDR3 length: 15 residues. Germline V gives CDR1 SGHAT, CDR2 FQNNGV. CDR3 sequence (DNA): TGTGCCAGCAGCTTAGGCCAACAGGTTACTTACGAGCAGTACTTC. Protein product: CASSLGQQVTYEQYF.

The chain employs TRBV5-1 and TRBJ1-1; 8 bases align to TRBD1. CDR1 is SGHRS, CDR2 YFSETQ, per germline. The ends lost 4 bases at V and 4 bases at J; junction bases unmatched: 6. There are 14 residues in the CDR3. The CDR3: CASSLIGQGTEAFF. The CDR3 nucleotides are TGCGCCAGCAGCCTGATCGGACAGGGCACTGAAGCTTTCTTT.

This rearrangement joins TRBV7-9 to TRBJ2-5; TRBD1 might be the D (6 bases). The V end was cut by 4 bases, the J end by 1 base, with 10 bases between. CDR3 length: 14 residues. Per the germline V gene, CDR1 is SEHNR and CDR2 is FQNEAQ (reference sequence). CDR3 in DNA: TGTGCCAGCAGCTGGACAGCGATCCAAGAGACCCAGTACTTC. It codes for CASSWTAIQETQYF.

CDR3 in amino acids: CASSQGTSYSPLHF. As DNA, the CDR3 is TGTGCCAGCAGCCAAGGGACATCTTATTCACCCCTCCACTTT. V usage is TRBV14 and J usage is TRBJ1-6; weak D call: TRBD1 (5 bases). The CDR3 covers 14 residues. Germline V gives CDR1 SGHDN, CDR2 FVKESK. V dropped 1 base and J dropped 8 bases, with 9 bases sitting between them.

The CDR3 protein is CASSSRDRENYGYTF. The CDR3 DNA follows: TGTGCCAGCAGCTCCCGGGACAGGGAAAACTATGGCTACACCTTC. The V call is TRBV5-6, the J call TRBJ1-2; 9 positions agree with TRBD1. Germline V CDR1 and CDR2: SGHDT, YYEEEE. There are 15 residues in the CDR3. The J segment lost 2 bases and the V segment lost 3 bases, leaving 5 bases of the junction unmatched.

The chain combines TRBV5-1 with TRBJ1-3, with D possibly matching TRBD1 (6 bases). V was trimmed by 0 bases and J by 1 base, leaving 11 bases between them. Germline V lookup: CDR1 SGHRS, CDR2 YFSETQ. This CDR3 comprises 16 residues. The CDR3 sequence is CASSLVGGTSGNTIYF. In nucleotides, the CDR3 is TGCGCCAGCAGCTTGGTAGGGGGAACGTCTGGAAACACCATATATTTT.

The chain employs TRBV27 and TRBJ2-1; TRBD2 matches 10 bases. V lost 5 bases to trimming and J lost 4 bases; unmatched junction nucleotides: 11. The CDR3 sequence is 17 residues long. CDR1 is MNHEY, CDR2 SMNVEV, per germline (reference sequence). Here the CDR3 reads CASSPTLTSGDYNEQFF. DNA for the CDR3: TGTGCCAGCAGTCCGACTTTAACTAGCGGGGATTACAATGAGCAGTTCTTC.

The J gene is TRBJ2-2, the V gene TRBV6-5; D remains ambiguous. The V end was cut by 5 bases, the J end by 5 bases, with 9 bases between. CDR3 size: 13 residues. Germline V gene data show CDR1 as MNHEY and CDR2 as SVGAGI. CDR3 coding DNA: TGTGCCAGCAGTCGACCAGGAACCGGGGAGCTGTTTTTT. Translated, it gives CASSRPGTGELFF.

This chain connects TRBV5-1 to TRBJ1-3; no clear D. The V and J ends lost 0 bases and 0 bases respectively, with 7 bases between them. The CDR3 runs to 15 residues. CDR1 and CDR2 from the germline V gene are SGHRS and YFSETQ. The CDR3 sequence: CASSLGPDSGNTIYF. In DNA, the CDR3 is TGCGCCAGCAGCTTGGGCCCAGACTCTGGAAACACCATATATTTT. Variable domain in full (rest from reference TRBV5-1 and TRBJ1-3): KAGVTQTPRYLIKTRGQQVTLSCSPISGHRSVSWYQQTPGQGLQFLFEYFSETQRNKGNFPGRFSGRQFSNSRSEMNVSTLELGDSALYLCASSLGPDSGNTIYFGEGSWLTVV.

CDR3 amino acids: CASSPRTRGGQETQYF. DNA for the CDR3: TGCGCCAGCAGCCCCCGGACACGGGGAGGGCAAGAGACCCAGTACTTC. V gene TRBV5-1 combines with J gene TRBJ2-5; 7 bases fit TRBD2. This CDR3 has 16 residues. J gave up 2 bases and V 4 bases, and 11 bases lay outside the gene matches. Germline CDR1 is SGHRS and CDR2 is YFSETQ.

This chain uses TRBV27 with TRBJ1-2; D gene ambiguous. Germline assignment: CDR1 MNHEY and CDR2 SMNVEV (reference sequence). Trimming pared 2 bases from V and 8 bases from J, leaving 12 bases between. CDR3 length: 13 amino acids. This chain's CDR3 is CASSLNPAGGYTF. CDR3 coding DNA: TGTGCCAGCAGTTTAAATCCCGCGGGGGGCTACACCTTC.

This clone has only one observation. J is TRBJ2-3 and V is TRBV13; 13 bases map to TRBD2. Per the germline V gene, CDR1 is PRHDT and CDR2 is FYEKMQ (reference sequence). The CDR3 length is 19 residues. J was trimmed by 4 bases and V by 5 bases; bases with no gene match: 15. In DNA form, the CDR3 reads TGTGCCAGCAGCCCCACGACAGGACTAGCGGGGGAAGGTGCAGATACGCAGTATTTT. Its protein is CASSPTTGLAGEGADTQYF.

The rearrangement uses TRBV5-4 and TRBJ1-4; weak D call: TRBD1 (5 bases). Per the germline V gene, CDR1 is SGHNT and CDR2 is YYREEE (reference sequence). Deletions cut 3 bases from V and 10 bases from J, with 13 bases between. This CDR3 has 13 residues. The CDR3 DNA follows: TGTGCCAGCAGCTCCGGGGGGGGAGGAAAACTGTTTTTT. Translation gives CASSSGGGGKLFF.

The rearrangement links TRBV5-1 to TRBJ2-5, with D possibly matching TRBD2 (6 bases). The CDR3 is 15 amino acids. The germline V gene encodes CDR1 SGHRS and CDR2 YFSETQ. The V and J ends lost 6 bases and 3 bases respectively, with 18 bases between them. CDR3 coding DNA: TGCGCCAGCAAGCGGGCCCCTGGGACCGAAGAGACCCAGTACTTC. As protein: CASKRAPGTEETQYF.

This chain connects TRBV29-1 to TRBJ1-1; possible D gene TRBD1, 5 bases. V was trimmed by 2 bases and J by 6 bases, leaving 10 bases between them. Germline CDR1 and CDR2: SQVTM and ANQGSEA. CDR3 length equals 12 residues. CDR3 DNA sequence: TGCAGCGTTGAAAGGGGAGGGGCTGAAGCTTTCTTT. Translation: CSVERGGAEAFF. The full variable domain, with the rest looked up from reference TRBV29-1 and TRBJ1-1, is SAVISQKPSRDICQRGTSLTIQCQVDSQVTMMFWYRQQPGQSLTLIATANQGSEATYESGFVIDKFPISRPNLTFSTLTVSNMSPEDSSIYLCSVERGGAEAFFGQGTRLTVV.

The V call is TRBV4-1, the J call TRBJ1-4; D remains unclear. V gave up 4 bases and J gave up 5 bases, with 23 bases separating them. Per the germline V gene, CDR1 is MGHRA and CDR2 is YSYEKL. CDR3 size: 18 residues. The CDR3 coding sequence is TGCGCCAGCAGCCGATTATACGGTCCAGAGGCCGTAAATGAAAAACTGTTTTTT. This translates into CASSRLYGPEAVNEKLFF.

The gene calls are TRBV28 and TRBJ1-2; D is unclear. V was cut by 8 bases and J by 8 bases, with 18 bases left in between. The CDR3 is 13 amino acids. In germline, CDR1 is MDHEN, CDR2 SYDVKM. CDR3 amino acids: CASVAPRDRGYTF. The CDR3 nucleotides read TGTGCCAGCGTTGCCCCCCGGGATCGCGGCTACACCTTC.